These 21 T cell receptor beta chains were all obtained from the same sample, sequenced in a study of blood T cell repertoires in COVID-19. Generated by immunoSEQ multiplex PCR, the TCRdb table keeps only in-frame clones and is missing some. The sample has 23,000 or so clones; around 86% are singletons. Specimen: peripheral blood. The receptors stem from a man in his forties or fifties with active COVID-19.

The rearrangement joins TRBV18 to TRBJ2-2; 9 positions match TRBD1. CDR3 length: 17 residues. Germline loops: CDR1 KGHSH, CDR2 LQKENI. The V and J ends lost 2 bases and 0 bases, in that order; junction bases with no gene match: 4. The CDR3 spells CASSPGQGSANTGELFF. The CDR3 DNA reads TGTGCCAGCTCACCAGGACAGGGGTCCGCGAACACCGGGGAGCTGTTTTTT. The whole variable domain, filled in from reference TRBV18 and TRBJ2-2, reads NAGVMQNPRHLVRRRGQEARLRCSPMKGHSHVYWYRQLPEEGLKFMVYLQKENIIDESGMPKERFSAEFPKEGPSILRIQQVVRGDSAAYFCASSPGQGSANTGELFFGEGSRLTVL.

The chain has TRBV7-2 and TRBJ2-3; TRBD2 matches at 7 bases. This CDR3 is built from 18 residues. The germline V gene encodes CDR1 SGHTA and CDR2 FQGNSA. Trimming at V came to 5 bases and at J to 2 bases, leaving 16 bases not matched to a gene. The CDR3 sequence: CASSPRWGGRVSTDTQYF. The DNA of the CDR3 is TGTGCCAGCAGCCCCCGTTGGGGGGGGAGGGTCTCCACAGATACGCAGTATTTT. The variable domain in full, completed from reference TRBV7-2 and TRBJ2-3, reads GAGVSQSPSNKVTEKGKDVELRCDPISGHTALYWYRQSLGQGLEFLIYFQGNSAPDKSGLPSDRFSAERTGGSVSTLTIQRTQQEDSAVYLCASSPRWGGRVSTDTQYFGPGTRLTVL.

V usage is TRBV3-1 (or the pseudogene TRBV3-2) and J usage is TRBJ2-4; TRBD2 agrees at 14 bases. The CDR3 length is 18 residues. Germline V CDR1 and CDR2: LGHDT, YNNKEL (reference sequence). After removal of 4 bases from V and 0 bases from J, the junction contained 5 bases not matched to a gene. Written as DNA, the CDR3 is TGTGCCAGCAGCCGGGGGACTAGCGGGGGCGTAGCCAAAAACATTCAGTACTTC. It codes for CASSRGTSGGVAKNIQYF.

This clone was counted between two and nine times. This chain links TRBV7-8 with TRBJ1-1; 7 positions match TRBD1. V gave up 1 base and J gave up 4 bases; unmatched junction bases: 0. CDR1 and CDR2 (germline): SGHVS, FQNEAQ. The CDR3 is 13 amino acids. The CDR3 loop reads CASSLGTGTEAFF. CDR3 nucleotide sequence: TGTGCCAGCAGCTTAGGGACAGGCACTGAAGCTTTCTTT. Combining the CDR3 with reference TRBV7-8 and TRBJ1-1 gives the whole variable domain GAGVSQSPRYKVAKRGQDVALRCDPISGHVSLFWYQQALGQGPEFLTYFQNEAQLDKSGLPSDRFFAERPEGSVSTLKIQRTQQEDSAVYLCASSLGTGTEAFFGQGTRLTVV.

Note on this clone: This CDR3 is also generated by other DNA sequences in the sample. This chain links TRBV7-3 with TRBJ2-3; D ambiguous. The germline V gene has CDR1 SGHTA and CDR2 FQGTGA. This CDR3 region has 14 residues. Trimming removed 0 bases from V and 1 base from J, with 5 bases in between. DNA of the CDR3: TGTGCCAGCAGCTTAACCGGAGGCACAGATACGCAGTATTTT. Translation: CASSLTGGTDTQYF.

The genes are TRBV7-2 and TRBJ1-6; D not resolved. V lost 3 bases, J lost 4 bases, and 16 bases lay in between. The CDR3 covers 17 residues. Per germline, CDR1 SGHTA and CDR2 FQGNSA. Here the CDR3 reads CASSLIRKIVYNSPLHF. CDR3 coding DNA: TGTGCCAGCAGCTTGATCAGAAAAATTGTTTATAATTCACCCCTCCACTTT.

The chain links TRBV5-4 to TRBJ1-3; 8 bases line up with TRBD1. J lost 2 bases, V lost 9 bases, and 4 bases had no gene match. There are 13 residues in the CDR3. CDR1 is SGHNT, CDR2 YYREEE, per germline (reference sequence). Written as DNA, the CDR3 is TGTGCCACCCAGACAGGGGCTGGAAACACCATATATTTT. It yields the protein CATQTGAGNTIYF.

This chain uses TRBV28 with TRBJ2-3, with TRBD2 matching 8 bases. CDR1 and CDR2 (germline): MDHEN, SYDVKM. The length of the CDR3 is 16 residues. J gave up 0 bases and V 3 bases, and 5 bases lay outside the gene matches. The CDR3 region is CASSFAGGISTDTQYF. CDR3 DNA sequence: TGTGCCAGCAGTTTTGCGGGGGGCATTAGCACAGATACGCAGTATTTT.

The V call is TRBV5-4, the J call TRBJ2-2; 7 nucleotides align to TRBD1. Germline-derived CDR1 and CDR2 are SGHNT and YYREEE (reference sequence). V shed 3 bases, J shed 0 bases, and the junction held 14 bases outside the gene matches. The CDR3 totals 19 residues. The CDR3 DNA sequence: TGTGCCAGCAGCTCCTCCTCTTATTGGGGACAGACGAACACCGGGGAGCTGTTTTTT. It specifies CASSSSSYWGQTNTGELFF.

This sequence joins TRBV18 and TRBJ1-6; D is ambiguous. Germline V lookup: CDR1 KGHSH, CDR2 LQKENI. Trimming left V 0 bases short and J 8 bases short, with 11 bases between. This CDR3 has 15 residues. CDR3 DNA sequence: TGTGCCAGCTCACCACCACTGGGCTCCCATTCACCCCTCCACTTT. Protein sequence: CASSPPLGSHSPLHF.

V gene TRBV11-3 combines with J gene TRBJ2-2; 10 positions match TRBD2. Germline trimming cut 1 base from V and 4 bases from J; bases unmatched to any gene: 0. CDR1 and CDR2 (germline): SGHNT, YENEEA. This CDR3 is 15 amino acids long. The CDR3 DNA reads as TGTGCCAGCAGCTTAGCTAGCGGGAGCACCGGGGAGCTGTTTTTT. Protein product: CASSLASGSTGELFF.

V and J are TRBV3-1 (or the pseudogene TRBV3-2) and TRBJ2-4; tentatively, D is TRBD2 (6 bases). The CDR3 totals 14 residues. CDR1 and CDR2 (germline): LGHDT, YNNKEL (reference sequence). Trimming stripped 8 bases from V and 1 base from J, with 12 bases between. The CDR3 nucleotides read TGTGCCAGCTGTCGGGGGTTGGCCAAAAACATTCAGTACTTC. The encoded protein is CASCRGLAKNIQYF.

The V call is TRBV9, the J call TRBJ2-3, with 8 bases matching TRBD2. CDR3 length equals 15 residues. Germline V gene data show CDR1 as SGDLS and CDR2 as YYNGEE. The J segment lost 2 bases and the V segment lost 3 bases, leaving 5 bases of the junction unmatched. The CDR3 spells CASSAVSGNTDTQYF. DNA of the CDR3: TGTGCCAGCAGCGCGGTTAGCGGGAACACAGATACGCAGTATTTT.

The chain couples TRBV7-9 to TRBJ2-7; D is undetermined. CDR3 length: 13 amino acids. The germline V gene encodes CDR1 SEHNR and CDR2 FQNEAQ (reference sequence). The ends were cut back, 1 base at V and 3 bases at J, with 7 bases in the middle. The CDR3: CASSLGAVYEQYF. The CDR3, as DNA: TGTGCCAGCAGCTTAGGGGCAGTCTACGAGCAGTACTTC.

The J gene is TRBJ2-5, the V gene TRBV19; maybe TRBD1 (5 bases). This CDR3 comprises 14 residues. Looked up from germline, CDR1 is LNHDA and CDR2 is SQIVND (reference sequence). V gave up 5 bases and J gave up 1 base, with 11 bases separating them. The CDR3 here is CASSLRQTQETQYF. CDR3 DNA sequence: TGTGCCAGTAGTTTGCGACAGACCCAAGAGACCCAGTACTTC.

A remark on this clone: A junction boundary mismatches the germline segment, possibly from a read error. Other DNA sequences from this sample encode an identical CDR3 as well. The J gene is TRBJ1-1, the V gene TRBV20-1; D is ambiguous. This CDR3 spans 13 amino acids. Germline values: CDR1 DFQATT, CDR2 SNEGSKA (reference sequence). Written as DNA, the CDR3 is TGCAGTGCTAGTATGGGCCGTGACACTGAGGCTTTCTTT. Encoded protein: CSASMGRDTEAFF.

This clone showed up just once. The genes are TRBV7-9 and TRBJ2-3; perhaps TRBD2 as D (7 bases). The germline V gene encodes CDR1 SEHNR and CDR2 FQNEAQ (reference sequence). The V end was cut by 2 bases, the J end by 1 base, with 13 bases between. This CDR3 has 16 amino acids. The CDR3 here is CASSLRGGSGTDTQYF. CDR3 in DNA: TGTGCCAGCAGCTTAAGGGGGGGCTCGGGCACAGATACGCAGTATTTT. Using reference TRBV7-9 and TRBJ2-3 for the parts outside the CDR3, the full variable domain is DTGVSQNPRHKITKRGQNVTFRCDPISEHNRLYWYRQTLGQGPEFLTYFQNEAQLEKSRLLSDRFSAERPKGSFSTLEIQRTEQGDSAMYLCASSLRGGSGTDTQYFGPGTRLTVL.

V usage is TRBV9 and J usage is TRBJ1-6; possible D gene TRBD1, 6 bases. The CDR3 runs to 16 residues. V lost 5 bases to trimming and J lost 7 bases, with 19 bases between them. From germline, CDR1 is SGDLS and CDR2 YYNGEE. CDR3 DNA sequence: TGTGCCAGCAGGTTGGGGGCAGGGAAGGGAAATTCACCCCTCCACTTT. Amino acid sequence: CASRLGAGKGNSPLHF.

This sequence joins TRBV5-1 and TRBJ2-7; D call uncertain. The CDR3 loop spans 12 amino acids. From germline, CDR1 is SGHRS and CDR2 YFSETQ. The V and J ends lost 4 bases and 2 bases respectively, with 7 bases between them. The DNA of the CDR3 is TGCGCCAGCAGCCTAGAAACCTACGAGCAGTACTTC. Its translation: CASSLETYEQYF.

The CDR3 sequence: CATRIQGAGTGELFF. As DNA, the CDR3 is TGTGCCACCCGGATACAGGGGGCTGGCACCGGGGAGCTGTTTTTT. V usage is TRBV6-5 and J usage is TRBJ2-2; TRBD1 aligns across 9 bases. V lost 10 bases and J lost 4; bases outside the gene matches: 10. CDR3 length: 15 amino acids. Per the germline V gene, CDR1 is MNHEY and CDR2 is SVGAGI.

CDR3 sequence: CASSVEGAGSTDTQYF. CDR3 bases: TGTGCCAGCAGCGTAGAGGGGGCCGGGAGCACAGATACGCAGTATTTT. V usage is TRBV9 and J usage is TRBJ2-3, with 7 bases aligning to TRBD1. The germline gives CDR1 SGDLS, CDR2 YYNGEE. V shed 0 bases, J shed 0 bases, and the junction held 4 bases outside the gene matches. The CDR3 has 16 residues.